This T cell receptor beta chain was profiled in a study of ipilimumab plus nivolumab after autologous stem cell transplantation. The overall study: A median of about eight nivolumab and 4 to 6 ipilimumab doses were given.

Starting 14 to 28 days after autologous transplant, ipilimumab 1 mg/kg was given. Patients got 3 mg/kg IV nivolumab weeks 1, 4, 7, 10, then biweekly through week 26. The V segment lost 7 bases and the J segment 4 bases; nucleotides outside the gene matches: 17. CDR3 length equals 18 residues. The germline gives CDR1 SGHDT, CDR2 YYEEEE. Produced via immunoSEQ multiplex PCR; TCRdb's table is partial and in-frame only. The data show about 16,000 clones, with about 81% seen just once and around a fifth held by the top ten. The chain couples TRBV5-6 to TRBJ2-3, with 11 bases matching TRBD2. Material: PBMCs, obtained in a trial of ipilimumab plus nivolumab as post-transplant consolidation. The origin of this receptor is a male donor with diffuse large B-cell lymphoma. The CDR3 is CASFPGGRTSGLPDTQYF. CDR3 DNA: TGTGCCAGCTTCCCGGGGGGGCGGACTAGCGGGCTTCCAGATACGCAGTATTTT.